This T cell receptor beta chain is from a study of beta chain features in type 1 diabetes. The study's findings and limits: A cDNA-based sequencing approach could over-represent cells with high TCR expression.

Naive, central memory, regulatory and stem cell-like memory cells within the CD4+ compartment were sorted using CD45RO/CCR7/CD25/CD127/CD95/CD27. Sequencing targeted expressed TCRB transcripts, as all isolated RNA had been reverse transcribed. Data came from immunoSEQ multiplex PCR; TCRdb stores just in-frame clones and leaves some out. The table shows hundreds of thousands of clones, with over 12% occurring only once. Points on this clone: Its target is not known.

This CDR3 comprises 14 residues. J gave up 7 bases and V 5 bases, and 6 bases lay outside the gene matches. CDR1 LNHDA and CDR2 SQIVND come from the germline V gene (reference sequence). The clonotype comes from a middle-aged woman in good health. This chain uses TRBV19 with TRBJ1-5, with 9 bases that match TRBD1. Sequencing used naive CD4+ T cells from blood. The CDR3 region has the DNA TGTGCCAGTAGTGCCGGGACAGGGAAACAGCCCCAGCATTTT. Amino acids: CASSAGTGKQPQHF.